This T cell receptor (beta chain) was profiled in a study of Graves' ophthalmopathy and Graves' hyperthyroidism. Overall study findings and caveats: Ophthalmopathy and stable hyperthyroidism were discriminated by a 13-signature model, with about 90% sensitivity and approximately 77% specificity. It was with about 68% sensitivity and about 72% specificity that the model predicted ophthalmopathy progression.

Amplification of the TCR beta CDR3 regions used RNA transcripts (as template). A first-round RT-PCR used HTBI primers, followed by a second-round multiplex PCR. TCRdb re-derived calls from the multiplex PCR reads in MiXCR, one entry per CDR3 protein. The sample yields about 740,000 distinct CDR3 sequences, 40% seen once. The diagnosis was founded upon clinical symptoms, serum thyroxine, TRAb, thyroid ultrasound and orbital computed tomography. V lost 5 bases, J lost 1 base, and 11 bases lay in between. The CDR3 length is 14 residues. CDR1 and CDR2 from the germline V gene are MGHDK and SYGVNS. As concerns this clonotype: Antigen specificity is unknown.

The sequenced sample was peripheral blood. The receptor comes from an adult man with Graves' ophthalmopathy. The chain is built from TRBV25-1 and TRBJ1-1; the D is unclear. CDR3 nucleotides: TGTGCCAGCAGTATAAGTCCGGAGAACACTGAAGCTTTCTTT. This codes for CASSISPENTEAFF.